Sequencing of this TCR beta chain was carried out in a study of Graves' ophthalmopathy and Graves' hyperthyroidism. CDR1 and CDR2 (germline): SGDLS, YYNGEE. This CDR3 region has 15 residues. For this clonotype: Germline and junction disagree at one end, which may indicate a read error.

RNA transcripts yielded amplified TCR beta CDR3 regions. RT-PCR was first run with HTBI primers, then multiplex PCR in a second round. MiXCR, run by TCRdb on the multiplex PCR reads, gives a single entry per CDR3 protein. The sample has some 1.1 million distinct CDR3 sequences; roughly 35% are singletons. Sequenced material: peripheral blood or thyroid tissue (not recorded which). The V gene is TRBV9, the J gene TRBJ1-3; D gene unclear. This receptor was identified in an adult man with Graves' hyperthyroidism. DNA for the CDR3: TGTGCCAACAGCTTAAGGCGACACTCTGGAAACACCATATATTTT. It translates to CANSLRRHSGNTIYF.